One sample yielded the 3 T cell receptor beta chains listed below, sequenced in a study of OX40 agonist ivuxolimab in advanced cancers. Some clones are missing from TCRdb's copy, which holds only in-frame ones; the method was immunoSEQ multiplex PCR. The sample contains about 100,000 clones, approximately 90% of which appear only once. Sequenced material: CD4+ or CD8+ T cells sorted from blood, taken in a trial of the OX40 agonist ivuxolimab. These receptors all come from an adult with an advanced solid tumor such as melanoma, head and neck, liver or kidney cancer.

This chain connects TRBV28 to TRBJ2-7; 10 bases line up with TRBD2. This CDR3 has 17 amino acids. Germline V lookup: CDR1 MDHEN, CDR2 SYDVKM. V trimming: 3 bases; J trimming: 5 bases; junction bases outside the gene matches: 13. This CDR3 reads CASSFAGPGLAGDEQYF. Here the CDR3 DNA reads TGTGCCAGCAGTTTCGCTGGGCCTGGGCTAGCGGGAGACGAGCAGTACTTC.

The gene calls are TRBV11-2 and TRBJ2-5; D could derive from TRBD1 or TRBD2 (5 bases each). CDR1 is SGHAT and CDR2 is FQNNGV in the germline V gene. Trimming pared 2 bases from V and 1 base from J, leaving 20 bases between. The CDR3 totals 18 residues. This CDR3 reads CASSLNPFGGVRQETQYF. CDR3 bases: TGTGCCAGCAGCTTAAATCCTTTTGGGGGAGTACGCCAAGAGACCCAGTACTTC.

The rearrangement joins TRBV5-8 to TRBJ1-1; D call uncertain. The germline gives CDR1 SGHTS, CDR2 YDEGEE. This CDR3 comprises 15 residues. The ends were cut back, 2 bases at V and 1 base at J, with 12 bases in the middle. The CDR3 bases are TGTGCCAGCAGCTTTGCGCGGAGTCAGAACACTGAAGCTTTCTTT. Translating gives CASSFARSQNTEAFF.